The next 8 T cell receptor beta chains were all read from a single sample in a study of cytomegalovirus exposure and HLA in healthy donors. The PCR ran on 60 Vbeta and 13 Jbeta primers. Only in-frame clones appear in the TCRdb table, and some are missing; sequencing was by immunoSEQ multiplex PCR. Seen here are roughly 79,000 clones, roughly four fifths observed once, and the top ten hold approximately 6%. The sample was PBMCs. These receptors were collected from a woman aged 45-65 years in good health and CMV-seropositive.

The chain is built from TRBV5-4 and TRBJ2-1, with 11 nucleotides matching TRBD2. This CDR3 is built from 16 residues. The germline V gene has CDR1 SGHNT and CDR2 YYREEE (reference sequence). V trimming: 0 bases; J trimming: 9 bases; junction bases outside the gene matches: 8. CDR3 sequence (DNA): TGTGCCAGCAGCTTGGCGCCGCTAGCGGGAGGCTCTGAGCAGTTCTTC. It is translated as CASSLAPLAGGSEQFF.

The chain combines TRBV5-1 with TRBJ2-3; TRBD2 might be the D (5 bases). CDR1 and CDR2 from the germline V gene are SGHRS and YFSETQ. The CDR3 is made up of 15 amino acids. With 2 bases removed from V and 4 bases from J, the gap between germline ends came to 14 bases. Here the CDR3 DNA reads TGCGCCAGCAGCTTACGGACTGGGGTGGCAGATACGCAGTATTTT. Its protein is CASSLRTGVADTQYF.

This chain uses TRBV9 with TRBJ2-1, with 9 bases aligning to TRBD2. There are 18 residues in the CDR3. V lost 0 bases, J lost 9 bases, and 16 bases stayed unmatched. CDR1 and CDR2 (germline): SGDLS, YYNGEE. CDR3 protein: CASSVVPWAGGEQGEQFF. DNA of the CDR3: TGTGCCAGCAGCGTAGTCCCCTGGGCGGGAGGGGAACAGGGTGAGCAGTTCTTC.

This chain uses TRBV7-9 with TRBJ1-1; D is uncertain. The CDR3 spans 13 residues. CDR1 is SEHNR, CDR2 FQNEAQ, per germline (reference sequence). Trimming stripped 1 base from V and 1 base from J, with 4 bases between. CDR3: CASSLDRNTEAFF. As DNA, the CDR3 is TGTGCCAGCAGCTTAGACAGGAACACTGAAGCTTTCTTT.

The CDR3 sequence: CSVFLLSGQGSPYEQYF. CDR3 sequence (DNA): TGCAGCGTCTTCCTTCTAAGCGGACAGGGGAGTCCCTACGAGCAGTACTTC. The chain combines TRBV29-1 with TRBJ2-7; TRBD1 aligns across 9 bases. Germline lookup yields CDR1 SQVTM and CDR2 ANQGSEA. The CDR3 has 17 residues. Unmatched junction bases numbered 17, after V lost 6 bases and J lost 2 bases.

The chain is built from TRBV29-1 and TRBJ2-3, with D tentatively TRBD2 (7 bases). The V gene's germline CDR1 is SQVTM and CDR2 ANQGSEA. Trimming pared 3 bases from V and 7 bases from J, leaving 11 bases between. The CDR3 totals 12 residues. The CDR3 DNA follows: TGCAGCGTTGAGGGGGGGGCGAATACGCAGTATTTT. Amino acids: CSVEGGANTQYF.

The J gene is TRBJ2-5, the V gene TRBV11-3; 7 nucleotides align to TRBD2. CDR3 length: 12 residues. Germline values: CDR1 SGHNT, CDR2 YENEEA. V trimming: 3 bases; J trimming: 5 bases; junction bases outside the gene matches: 0. CDR3 coding DNA: TGTGCCAGCAGCTTCGGGGGGGAGACCCAGTACTTC. Translated, it gives CASSFGGETQYF.

This clone has just one count. The V call is TRBV9, the J call TRBJ2-5, with 9 bases identical to TRBD1. Germline trimming cut 0 bases from V and 2 bases from J; bases unmatched to any gene: 5. Per the germline V gene, CDR1 is SGDLS and CDR2 is YYNGEE. The CDR3 covers 16 residues. CDR3 protein: CASSVGGQGFQETQYF. DNA for the CDR3: TGTGCCAGCAGCGTAGGGGGACAGGGTTTTCAAGAGACCCAGTACTTC.